The next 11 T cell receptor beta chains were all read from a single sample in a study of cytomegalovirus exposure and HLA in healthy donors. Measured with immunoSEQ multiplex PCR; TCRdb has only the in-frame clones, and not every one. The sample shows about 160,000 clones, nearly 90% of them seen only once. Material: PBMCs. The receptors were gathered from a man between 18 and 29 years old in good health and CMV-seropositive.

This clone was counted only a few times. The rearrangement joins TRBV11-3 to TRBJ2-4, with a weak D call TRBD2 (6 bases). The CDR3 has 18 amino acids. V was cut by 4 bases and J by 0 bases, with 19 bases left in between. Germline V CDR1 and CDR2: SGHNT, YENEEA. CDR3 residues: CASSSTLWGGIAKNIQYF. The CDR3 coding sequence is TGTGCCAGCAGCTCCACCTTGTGGGGCGGGATAGCCAAAAACATTCAGTACTTC.

This chain uses TRBV5-6 with TRBJ1-1; 7 bases are shared with TRBD1. The CDR3 is made up of 18 amino acids. Germline V gene data show CDR1 as SGHDT and CDR2 as YYEEEE. Losses at the gene ends were 4 bases for V and 1 base for J; bases not matched to a gene: 16. The CDR3 coding sequence is TGTGCCAGCAGCCTAGACAGGGTATTGGGGAAGACGAACACTGAAGCTTTCTTT. The encoded protein is CASSLDRVLGKTNTEAFF.

As for this clone: Other DNA sequences in the same sample also yield this CDR3. This chain connects TRBV27 to TRBJ2-1, with 14 bases fitting TRBD2. The CDR3 spans 15 residues. V was clipped by 4 bases and J by 7 bases; unmatched bases: 3. Germline CDR1 MNHEY, CDR2 SMNVEV (reference sequence). CDR3 in DNA: TGTGCCAGCAGTTCGGGACTAGCGGGAGTTAATGAGCAGTTCTTC. Amino acids: CASSSGLAGVNEQFF.

CDR3 nucleotides: TGTGCCAGCAGCTTTCAGGGCCCGTTGGCTGAAGCTTTCTTT. This encodes CASSFQGPLAEAFF. The chain carries TRBV7-2 and TRBJ1-1, with D possibly being TRBD1 (5 bases). The germline CDR1 and CDR2 sequences are SGHTA and FQGNSA. Trimming removed 3 bases from V and 6 bases from J, with 14 bases in between. CDR3 length: 14 residues.

The CDR3 sequence is CASRALDRGTEAFF. DNA of the CDR3: TGCGCCAGCAGGGCCCTAGACCGGGGCACTGAAGCTTTCTTT. This chain links TRBV4-1 with TRBJ1-1; no reliable D call. The CDR3 is 14 amino acids. Germline CDR1 and CDR2: MGHRA and YSYEKL. Trimming took off 6 bases at V and 4 bases at J, with 15 bases between the two ends.

This chain connects TRBV5-1 to TRBJ2-7; 10 positions agree with TRBD1. Trimming cost V 3 bases and J 0 bases; bases outside gene matches: 0. Germline V gives CDR1 SGHRS, CDR2 YFSETQ. The CDR3 runs to 14 residues. The CDR3 nucleotides are TGCGCCAGCAGCTGGGACAGGGGCTCCTACGAGCAGTACTTC. Protein sequence: CASSWDRGSYEQYF.

The chain has TRBV9 and TRBJ1-1, with D unresolved. CDR3 length: 14 amino acids. The ends were cut back, 0 bases at V and 5 bases at J, with 11 bases in the middle. From germline, CDR1 is SGDLS and CDR2 YYNGEE. The CDR3 DNA follows: TGTGCCAGCAGCGTAGGTGGGGAGAGAACTGAAGCTTTCTTT. As protein: CASSVGGERTEAFF.

The chain carries TRBV5-1 and TRBJ1-5; D gene ambiguous. This CDR3 is 13 amino acids long. Per the germline V gene, CDR1 is SGHRS and CDR2 is YFSETQ. Trimming took 4 bases from V and 7 from J, leaving 12 bases between them. For the CDR3, the DNA is TGCGCCAGCAGCCTTGGACTGGGGCAGCCCCAGCATTTT. This gives the protein CASSLGLGQPQHF.

This rearrangement joins TRBV5-4 to TRBJ2-7, with TRBD2 matching over 12 bases. The CDR3 length is 16 residues. V was clipped by 0 bases and J by 4 bases; unmatched bases: 5. CDR1 is SGHNT and CDR2 is YYREEE in the germline V gene (reference sequence). The chain's CDR3 is CASSLGPLAGGYEQYF. The CDR3 coding sequence is TGTGCCAGCAGCTTGGGTCCCCTAGCGGGAGGGTACGAGCAGTACTTC.

The chain links TRBV27 to TRBJ1-1, with 11 bases that match TRBD1. The CDR3 is 16 residues long. Germline V gives CDR1 MNHEY, CDR2 SMNVEV (reference sequence). Trimming cost V 0 bases and J 11 bases; bases outside gene matches: 11. CDR3 nucleotides: TGTGCCAGCAGTTTATCTAAGGACAGGGGGCGTTACTTGGCTTTCTTT. Translating it yields CASSLSKDRGRYLAFF.

The chain joins TRBV6-1 to TRBJ2-1; 8 positions match TRBD2. The J segment lost 1 base and the V segment lost 4 bases, leaving 3 bases of the junction unmatched. The CDR3 is made up of 15 amino acids. The germline CDR1 and CDR2 sequences are MNHNS and SASEGT. CDR3: CASSASGRSYNEQFF. For the CDR3, the DNA is TGTGCCAGCAGTGCCAGCGGGAGATCCTACAATGAGCAGTTCTTC.